The source of this TCR beta chain is a study of CD8 T cells in Susac syndrome. TCR beta sequences were obtained from blood CD8+ and CD4+ T cells. Germline assignment: CDR1 PRHDT and CDR2 FYEKMQ (reference sequence). The CDR3 runs 12 residues. Trimming took 5 bases from V and 6 from J, leaving 10 bases between them. In regard to this clonotype: Its target is unknown.

General study points: A relatively small number of individuals underwent TCR sequencing and HLA analysis. Detection of Susac-specific public clones gave over 15 in total CD8+ repertoires and 4 or 5 in CD8+ TEMRA repertoires.

Random hexamers were used to reverse transcribe 0.5 to 1 ug of RNA. Amplification of TCR beta CDR3 used immunoSEQ multiplex PCR across 54 Vbeta and 13 Jbeta. TCRdb reprocessed the immunoSEQ multiplex PCR reads via MiXCR and lists one record per CDR3 protein. The table shows 70,000 to 100,000 distinct CDR3 sequences, with roughly 96% occurring only once. The J gene is TRBJ1-1, the V gene TRBV13; D not resolved. The sequence was obtained from a human donor with Susac syndrome. Material for sequencing was CD8+ T cells from PBMCs. CDR3 DNA sequence: TGTGCCAGCAGCGGCAAACTCTCTGAAGCTTTCTTT. It is translated as CASSGKLSEAFF.